A single sample is the source of the 8 T cell receptor beta chains below, sequenced in a study of cytomegalovirus exposure and HLA in healthy donors. PCR was performed using 60 Vbeta and 13 Jbeta primers. Produced via immunoSEQ multiplex PCR; TCRdb's table is partial and in-frame only. Here the sample spans about 100,000 clones, 80% being singletons. Sequenced sample: PBMCs. The receptors here all came from a man aged 30 to 45 in good health and CMV-seronegative.

The V gene is TRBV2, the J gene TRBJ2-5; possibly TRBD1 for D (5 bases). Germline CDR1 SNHLY, CDR2 FYNNEI. V gave up 6 bases and J gave up 0 bases, with 8 bases separating them. The CDR3 spans 13 residues. CDR3: CASRRQYQETQYF. CDR3 sequence (DNA): TGTGCCAGCAGGAGACAGTACCAAGAGACCCAGTACTTC.

Regarding this clone: At the DNA level, this CDR3 is encoded by other sequences in the same sample as well. V usage is TRBV4-2 and J usage is TRBJ2-2; TRBD1 matches 12 bases. The V segment lost 3 bases and the J segment 0 bases; nucleotides outside the gene matches: 5. Germline CDR1 and CDR2: LGHNA and YNFKEQ. The CDR3 is 18 amino acids. The CDR3 spells CASSQGTGGGTNTGELFF. The CDR3, as DNA: TGTGCCAGCAGCCAGGGGACAGGGGGCGGTACGAACACCGGGGAGCTGTTTTTT.

The chain carries TRBV30 and TRBJ2-7, with 14 bases identical to TRBD2. CDR1 and CDR2 from the germline V gene are GTSNPN and SVGIG (reference sequence). Losses at the gene ends were 4 bases for V and 4 bases for J; bases not matched to a gene: 15. The CDR3 sequence is 18 residues long. The CDR3 DNA sequence: TGTGCCTGGAACCTAGGACGGGGGACTAGCGGGAGAGGGTACGAGCAGTACTTC. Residues: CAWNLGRGTSGRGYEQYF. The variable domain in full, with the rest retrieved from reference TRBV30 and TRBJ2-7, is SQTIHQWPATLVQPVGSPLSLECTVEGTSNPNLYWYRQAAGRGLQLLFYSVGIGQISSEVPQNLSASRPQDRQFILSSKKLLLSDSGFYLCAWNLGRGTSGRGYEQYFGPGTRLTVT.

The chain recombines TRBV6-5 with TRBJ1-2, with 9 bases identical to TRBD1. J lost 8 bases, V lost 6 bases, and 13 bases had no gene match. The CDR3 sequence is 15 residues long. Looked up from germline, CDR1 is MNHEY and CDR2 is SVGAGI. The CDR3 region is CASSQWDRAPRGYTF. CDR3 coding DNA: TGTGCCAGCAGCCAATGGGACAGGGCTCCCCGAGGCTACACCTTC.

As for this clone: Its ends do not fully match the called genes, so a read error is possible. This rearrangement joins TRBV14 to TRBJ1-4; D is perhaps TRBD1 (6 bases). The CDR3 loop spans 16 amino acids. Germline CDR1 reads SGHDN; CDR2 reads FVKESK. The CDR3 sequence is CASSKDGGASNEKLFF. CDR3 sequence (DNA): TGTGCCAGCAGCAAAGACGGGGGGGCCTCTAATGAAAAACTGTTTTTT.

The CDR3 is CASSLGLAETNEQFF. In nucleotides, the CDR3 is TGTGCCAGCAGCCTGGGACTAGCGGAGACCAATGAGCAGTTCTTC. The chain carries TRBV11-2 and TRBJ2-1, with 11 bases identical to TRBD2. This CDR3 is 15 amino acids long. Germline assignment: CDR1 SGHAT and CDR2 FQNNGV. V lost 5 bases and J lost 6; bases outside the gene matches: 6.

This clone was found a few times. The chain links TRBV19 to TRBJ1-1; 7 bases map to TRBD1. Germline trimming cut 5 bases from V and 4 bases from J; bases unmatched to any gene: 7. This CDR3 contains 14 residues. CDR1 is LNHDA and CDR2 is SQIVND in the germline V gene (reference sequence). The CDR3 reads CASSHRGLGTEAFF. The CDR3, as DNA: TGTGCCAGTAGTCACAGGGGTTTAGGCACTGAAGCTTTCTTT.

This clone was seen only once. The chain uses TRBV14 and TRBJ2-5; a weak D match, TRBD2 (6 bases). The germline CDR1 and CDR2 sequences are SGHDN and FVKESK. V dropped 1 base and J dropped 5 bases, with 14 bases sitting between them. The CDR3 runs to 15 residues. The CDR3 region is CASSQAWRAGETQYF. Written as DNA, the CDR3 is TGTGCCAGCAGCCAAGCGTGGAGGGCGGGGGAGACCCAGTACTTC. The whole variable domain, filled in from reference TRBV14 and TRBJ2-5, reads EAGVTQFPSHSVIEKGQTVTLRCDPISGHDNLYWYRRVMGKEIKFLLHFVKESKQDESGMPNNRFLAERTGGTYSTLKVQPAELEDSGVYFCASSQAWRAGETQYFGPGTRLLVL.